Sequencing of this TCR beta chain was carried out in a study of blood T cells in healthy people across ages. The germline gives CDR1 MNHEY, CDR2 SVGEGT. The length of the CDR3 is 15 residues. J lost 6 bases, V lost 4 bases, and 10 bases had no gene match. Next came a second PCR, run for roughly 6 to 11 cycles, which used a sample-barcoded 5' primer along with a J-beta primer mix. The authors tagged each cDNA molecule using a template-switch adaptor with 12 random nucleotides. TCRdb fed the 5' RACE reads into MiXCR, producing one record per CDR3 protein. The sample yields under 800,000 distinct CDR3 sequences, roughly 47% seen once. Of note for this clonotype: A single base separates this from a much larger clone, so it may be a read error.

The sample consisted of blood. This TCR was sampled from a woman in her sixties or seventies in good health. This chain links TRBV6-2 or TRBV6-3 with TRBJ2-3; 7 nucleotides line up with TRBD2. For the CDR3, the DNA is TGTGCCAGCAGTTGCGGCACTAGCGCCCGCGATACGCAGTATTTT. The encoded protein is CASSCGTSARDTQYF.